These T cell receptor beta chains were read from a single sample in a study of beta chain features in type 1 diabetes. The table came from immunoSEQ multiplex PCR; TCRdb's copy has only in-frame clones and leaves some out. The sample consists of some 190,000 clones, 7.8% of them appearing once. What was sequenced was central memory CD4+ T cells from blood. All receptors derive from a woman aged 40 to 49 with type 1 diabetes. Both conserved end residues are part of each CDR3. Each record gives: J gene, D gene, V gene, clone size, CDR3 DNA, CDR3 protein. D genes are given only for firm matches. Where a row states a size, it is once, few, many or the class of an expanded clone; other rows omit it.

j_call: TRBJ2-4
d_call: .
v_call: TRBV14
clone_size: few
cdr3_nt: TGTGCCAGCAGCCCTGGGGAAAGGAGGGACATTCAGTACTTC
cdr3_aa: CASSPGERRDIQYF

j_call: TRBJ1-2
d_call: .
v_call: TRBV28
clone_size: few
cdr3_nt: TGTGCCAGCAACGGAGATACTAACTATGGCTACACCTTC
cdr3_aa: CASNGDTNYGYTF

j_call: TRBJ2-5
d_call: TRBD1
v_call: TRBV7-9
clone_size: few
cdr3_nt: TGTGCCAGCACCCCCCGGGACAGACAAGAGACCCAGTACTTC
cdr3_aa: CASTPRDRQETQYF

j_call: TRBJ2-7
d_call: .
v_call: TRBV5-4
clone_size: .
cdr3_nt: TGTGCCAGCAGCTTGGCCGGGACCTACGAGCAGTACTTC
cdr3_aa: CASSLAGTYEQYF

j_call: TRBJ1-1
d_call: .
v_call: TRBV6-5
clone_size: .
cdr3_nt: TGTGCCAGCAGTTACCATGGGCGGGGGGGCACTGAAGCTTTCTTT
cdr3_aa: CASSYHGRGGTEAFF

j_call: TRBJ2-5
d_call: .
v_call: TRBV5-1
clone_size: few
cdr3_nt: TGCGCCAGCAGCTTGGCGGCGGAACAAGAGACCCAGTACTTC
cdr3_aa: CASSLAAEQETQYF

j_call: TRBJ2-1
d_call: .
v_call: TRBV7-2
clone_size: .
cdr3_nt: TGTGCCAGCAGCTTGGGTTTCAGGGCCTACAATGAGCAGTTCTTC
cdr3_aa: CASSLGFRAYNEQFF

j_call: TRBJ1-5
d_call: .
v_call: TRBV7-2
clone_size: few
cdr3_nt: TGTGCCAGCAGCTTGAGGGCCCCTGGGCCCCAGCATTTT
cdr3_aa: CASSLRAPGPQHF

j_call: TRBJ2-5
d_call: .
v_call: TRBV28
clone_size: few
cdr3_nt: TGTGCCAGCAGTCCCAAGCCTGACGGGTTCCAAGAGACCCAGTACTTC
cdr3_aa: CASSPKPDGFQETQYF

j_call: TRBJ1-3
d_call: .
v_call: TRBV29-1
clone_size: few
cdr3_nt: TGCAGCGTCCGGAGCTCTGGAAACACCATATATTTT
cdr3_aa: CSVRSSGNTIYF

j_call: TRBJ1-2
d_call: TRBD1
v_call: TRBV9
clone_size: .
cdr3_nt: TGTGCCAGCAGCGTAGAAGGTCGGGGACAGGGGGCGCGTGGCTACACCTTC
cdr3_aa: CASSVEGRGQGARGYTF

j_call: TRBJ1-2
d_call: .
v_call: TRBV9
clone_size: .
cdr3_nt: TGTGCCAGCAGCCCCCCACAGGGATTTGGGGGCTACACCTTC
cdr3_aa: CASSPPQGFGGYTF

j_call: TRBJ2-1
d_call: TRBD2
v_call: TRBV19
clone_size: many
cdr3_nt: TGTGCCAGTAGTACGGCCGAGGCGGGGGAGTACTACAATGAGCAGTTCTTC
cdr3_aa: CASSTAEAGEYYNEQFF

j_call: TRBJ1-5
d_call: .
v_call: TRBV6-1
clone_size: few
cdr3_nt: TGTGCCAGCAGTGTCGGGTCCCGGGGCAATCAGCCCCAGCATTTT
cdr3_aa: CASSVGSRGNQPQHF

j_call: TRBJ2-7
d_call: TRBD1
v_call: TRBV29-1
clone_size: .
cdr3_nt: TGCAGCGTTGAAGGGGTGGCAGGGGGCTACGAGCAGTACTTC
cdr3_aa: CSVEGVAGGYEQYF

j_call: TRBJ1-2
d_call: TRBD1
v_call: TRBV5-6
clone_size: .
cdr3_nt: TGTGCCAGCAGCCGCAGGACAGGGGGCAGTGGGAACTATGGCTACACCTTC
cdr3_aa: CASSRRTGGSGNYGYTF

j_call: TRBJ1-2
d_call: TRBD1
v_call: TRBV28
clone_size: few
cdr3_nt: TGTGCCAGCAGTTTGGACAGGATCGGCTATGGCTACACCTTC
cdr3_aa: CASSLDRIGYGYTF

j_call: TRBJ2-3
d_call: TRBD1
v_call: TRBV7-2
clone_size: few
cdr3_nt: TGTGCCAGCAGCTGGGCAGGGGGCCAGGGCACAGATACGCAGTATTTT
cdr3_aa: CASSWAGGQGTDTQYF

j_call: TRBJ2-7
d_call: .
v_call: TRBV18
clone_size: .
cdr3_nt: TGTGCCAGCTCCCCCGGCCAGGGGTTGAACGAGCAGTACTTC
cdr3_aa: CASSPGQGLNEQYF

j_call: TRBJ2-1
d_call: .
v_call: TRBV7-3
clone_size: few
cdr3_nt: TGTGCCAGCAGCTTAAAACTTGGTAGTCGGAATGAGCAGTTCTTC
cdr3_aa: CASSLKLGSRNEQFF

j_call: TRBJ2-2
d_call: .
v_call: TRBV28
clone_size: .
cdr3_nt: TGTGCCAGCACCCCCCCGGGGACGAACACCGGGGAGCTGTTTTTT
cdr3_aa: CASTPPGTNTGELFF

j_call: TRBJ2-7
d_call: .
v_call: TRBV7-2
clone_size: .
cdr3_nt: TGTGCCAGCAGCTTAAGATATGTCGGAGCCTACGAGCAGTACTTC
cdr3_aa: CASSLRYVGAYEQYF

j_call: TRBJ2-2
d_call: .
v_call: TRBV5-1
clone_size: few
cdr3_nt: TGCGCCAGCACCCTCTCAGGGGCGACCGGGGAGCTGTTTTTT
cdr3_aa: CASTLSGATGELFF

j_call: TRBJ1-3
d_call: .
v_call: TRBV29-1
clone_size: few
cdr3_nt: TGCAGCGTTGGTCGTCGGGGGAGCTCTGGAAACACCATATATTTT
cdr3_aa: CSVGRRGSSGNTIYF

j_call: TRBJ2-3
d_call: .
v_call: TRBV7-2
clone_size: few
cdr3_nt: TGTGCCAGCAGCGACGGACAGACAGATACGCAGTATTTT
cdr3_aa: CASSDGQTDTQYF

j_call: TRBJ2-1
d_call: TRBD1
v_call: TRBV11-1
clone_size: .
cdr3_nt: TGTGCCAGCAGCCTAGGGGGGACAGGGAAGTATGAGCAGTTCTTC
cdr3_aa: CASSLGGTGKYEQFF

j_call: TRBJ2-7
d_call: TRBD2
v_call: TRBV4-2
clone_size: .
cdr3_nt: TGTGCCAGCAGCCAAGGACTAGCGGGGTACGAGCAGTACTTC
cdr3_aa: CASSQGLAGYEQYF

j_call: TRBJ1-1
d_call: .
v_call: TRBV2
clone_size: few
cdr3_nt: TGTGCCAGCTCAGGTCCCGCCTTGAACACTGAAGCTTTCTTT
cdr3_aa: CASSGPALNTEAFF